Below, 8 T cell receptor beta chains from the same sample are listed, as sequenced in a study of response to subunit inactivated influenza vaccine. TCRdb fed the RT-PCR reads into MiXCR, producing one record per CDR3 protein. Of some 800,000 distinct CDR3 sequences in the sample, approximately 22% are singletons; the top ten hold roughly 10%. Specimen: PBMCs from blood, collected 5 to 6 days after vaccination. The receptors come from a man aged 45-60 years who received an inactivated influenza vaccine.

The chain joins TRBV5-1 to TRBJ1-1; no clear D. Trimming removed 2 bases at V and 0 bases at J, with 8 bases between. The CDR3 is 14 amino acids. Germline CDR1 and CDR2: SGHRS and YFSETQ. CDR3 in amino acids: CASSFETMNTEAFF. In DNA, the CDR3 is TGCGCCAGCAGCTTCGAGACAATGAACACTGAAGCTTTCTTT.

This chain joins TRBV5-1 and TRBJ2-3; possibly TRBD1 for D (5 bases). Germline V CDR1 and CDR2: SGHRS, YFSETQ. V lost 0 bases, J lost 4 bases, and 12 bases lay in between. The CDR3 consists of 15 residues. Here the CDR3 DNA reads TGCGCCAGCAGCTTGGAGTCAGGGATCCCAGATACGCAGTATTTT. Translation gives CASSLESGIPDTQYF.

V and J are TRBV20-1 and TRBJ2-3; D is possibly TRBD1 (5 bases). The germline V and J ends were trimmed by 1 base and 0 bases, with 11 bases remaining between them. CDR3 size: 15 residues. Germline V gene sequence: CDR1 DFQATT, CDR2 SNEGSKA (reference sequence). The CDR3 coding sequence is TGCAGTGCTAGAGGACAGCCTCCAAGCACAGATACGCAGTATTTT. This codes for CSARGQPPSTDTQYF.

Concerning this clonotype: A read error may account for a junction end that differs from germline. V usage is TRBV7-7 and J usage is TRBJ2-3; D possibly corresponds to TRBD2 (6 bases). The CDR3 has 13 amino acids. The V gene's germline CDR1 is SSHAT and CDR2 FNYEAQ (reference sequence). CDR3 DNA: TGTGCTAGCAGCCTTAAAGGAGGGGTTACGCAGTATTTT. This encodes CASSLKGGVTQYF.

This chain uses TRBV5-1 with TRBJ1-3, with 9 bases that match TRBD1. J was trimmed by 5 bases and V by 4 bases; bases with no gene match: 4. Germline-derived CDR1 and CDR2 are SGHRS and YFSETQ. The CDR3 has 14 residues. CDR3 region: CASSVDRGRNTIYF. The CDR3 bases are TGCGCCAGCAGCGTGGACAGGGGCAGAAACACCATATATTTT.

The chain couples TRBV9 to TRBJ2-1; 8 bases align to TRBD2. The CDR3 covers 15 residues. V was pared by 2 bases and J by 8 bases, with 9 bases of the junction left unmatched. Germline-derived CDR1 and CDR2 are SGDLS and YYNGEE. The CDR3 coding sequence is TGTGCCAGCAGCGTGGACGGACTAGCTTTCGATGAGCAGTTCTTC. This sequence encodes CASSVDGLAFDEQFF.

The CDR3 loop is CASSQTPGTSGTLYNEQFF. The DNA for the CDR3 is TGTGCCAGCAGTCAAACGCCCGGGACTAGCGGGACCTTGTACAATGAGCAGTTCTTC. The rearrangement uses TRBV28 and TRBJ2-1; the match to TRBD2 covers 13 bases. Per germline, CDR1 MDHEN and CDR2 SYDVKM. After removal of 5 bases from V and 4 bases from J, the junction contained 14 bases not matched to a gene. The CDR3 loop spans 19 amino acids.

The rearrangement links TRBV7-8 to TRBJ2-5, with TRBD1 matching over 7 bases. The CDR3 has 14 amino acids. The junction had 8 bases not matched to a gene; V was cut back by 5 bases and J by 5 bases. Germline-derived CDR1 and CDR2 are SGHVS and FQNEAQ. As DNA, the CDR3 is TGTGCCAGCAGCCGAGGGGGCCGGGGCGAGACCCAGTACTTC. Protein product: CASSRGGRGETQYF.